The 25 T cell receptor beta chains in this list originate from one sample, sequenced in a study of T-cell memory formation after mild COVID-19. TCRdb processed the 5' RACE reads anew with MiXCR; each CDR3 protein has one entry. Among 350,000 to 450,000 distinct CDR3 sequences listed, 28% were seen once. The specimen sequenced was PBMCs or a T cell subset sorted from them (not recorded which). These receptors originate from an adult woman who had mild COVID-19 (a few samples of this study predate the infection). Cell type and time point are not known.

This clonotype was seen at least ten times. This chain joins TRBV14 and TRBJ1-1; weak D call: TRBD1 (5 bases). Trimming pared 3 bases from V and 2 bases from J, leaving 7 bases between. CDR1 and CDR2 (germline): SGHDN, FVKESK. The CDR3 is 13 amino acids. For the CDR3, the DNA is TGTGCCAGCAGCCAGGGGGTTAACACTGAAGCTTTCTTT. Translating gives CASSQGVNTEAFF.

The V call is TRBV5-1, the J call TRBJ2-1; 12 bases line up with TRBD2. The CDR3 extends over 19 amino acids. Germline CDR1 and CDR2: SGHRS and YFSETQ. Trimming at V came to 0 bases and at J to 4 bases, leaving 11 bases not matched to a gene. The CDR3 here is CASSLVLAGGRSGYNEQFF. The CDR3 DNA is TGCGCCAGCAGCTTGGTGCTAGCGGGGGGGCGGTCAGGATACAATGAGCAGTTCTTC.

This clonotype occurred a few times. The chain links TRBV12-3 or TRBV12-4 to TRBJ1-2; perhaps TRBD1 as D (6 bases). V was clipped by 5 bases and J by 4 bases, with 17 bases between them. The CDR3 extends over 15 amino acids. CDR3 DNA: TGTGCCAGCAGTAACAAAGGGGGTTGGAGCTATGGCTACACCTTC. It codes for CASSNKGGWSYGYTF.

This clonotype came up many times. DNA for the CDR3: TGTGCCAGCAGCTTAGGAACCAACACCGGGGAGCTGTTTTTT. It translates to CASSLGTNTGELFF. The chain recombines TRBV7-9 with TRBJ2-2; no firm D call. The CDR3 contains 14 residues. The V end lost 1 base, the J end lost 2 bases, and 5 bases lay between the germline ends. Germline-derived CDR1 and CDR2 are SEHNR and FQNEAQ (reference sequence).

This clonotype was observed a few times. The chain uses TRBV20-1 and TRBJ2-5; 7 positions agree with TRBD2. The germline V gene encodes CDR1 DFQATT and CDR2 SNEGSKA (reference sequence). The J segment lost 2 bases and the V segment lost 2 bases, leaving 5 bases of the junction unmatched. This CDR3 comprises 14 residues. The DNA for the CDR3 is TGCAGTGCTAGACTAGCGGAGTTACAAGAGACCCAGTACTTC. Its protein product is CSARLAELQETQYF.

V and J are TRBV7-2 and TRBJ2-7; D not resolved. Germline values: CDR1 SGHTA, CDR2 FQGNSA. CDR3 length equals 13 residues. Between the trimmed V and J ends, which lost 0 bases and 5 bases, there was a span of 8 bases. For the CDR3, the DNA is TGTGCCAGCAGCTTAGCAGGGATTAACGAGCAGTACTTC. This translates into CASSLAGINEQYF.

This clonotype was seen more than once but under ten times. The rearrangement uses TRBV6-2 or TRBV6-3 and TRBJ2-5, with TRBD2 identical over 14 bases. V lost 7 bases to trimming and J lost 4 bases; unmatched junction nucleotides: 5. The length of the CDR3 is 15 residues. CDR1 is MNHEY and CDR2 is SVGEGT in the germline V gene. CDR3 nucleotide sequence: TGTGCCAGCACTGTGACTAGCGGGAGGGGAGAGACCCAGTACTTC. Protein product: CASTVTSGRGETQYF.

This clonotype was found a few times. The chain is built from TRBV11-1 and TRBJ2-7, with TRBD1 as a possible D gene (5 bases). Germline CDR1 SGHAT, CDR2 FQDESV (reference sequence). The length of the CDR3 is 13 residues. The V gene lost 5 bases and the J gene lost 4 bases, with 12 bases spanning the gap. The CDR3 nucleotides are TGTGCCAGCAGCGACATTCAGGGTTACGAGCAGTACTTC. This encodes CASSDIQGYEQYF.

This chain joins TRBV6-5 and TRBJ2-2, with D possibly being TRBD2 (6 bases). The CDR3 runs 15 residues. Trimming removed 5 bases at V and 6 bases at J, with 16 bases between. The V gene's germline CDR1 is MNHEY and CDR2 SVGAGI. The CDR3 DNA is TGTGCCAGCAGTCGGACGGTAGCGGCGGCCGGGGAGCTGTTTTTT. Translating it yields CASSRTVAAAGELFF.

This clonotype was detected ten times or more. This rearrangement joins TRBV12-3 or TRBV12-4 to TRBJ2-1, with TRBD2 matching over 11 bases. The CDR3 sequence is 16 residues long. Unmatched junction bases numbered 13, after V lost 7 bases and J lost 8 bases. CDR3 nucleotides: TGTGCCAGCATTCCACGGACTAGCGGGTTACGGGATGAGCAGTTCTTC. Encoded protein: CASIPRTSGLRDEQFF.

In this sample, this clonotype turned up a few times. The chain couples TRBV20-1 to TRBJ2-7, with D tentatively TRBD2 (5 bases). Germline-derived CDR1 and CDR2 are DFQATT and SNEGSKA (reference sequence). Trimming removed 0 bases at V and 2 bases at J, with 14 bases between. The CDR3 has 15 residues. The CDR3 coding sequence is TGCAGTGCTAGAGATCAACTCACGGGGACCTACGAGCAGTACTTC. Translating it yields CSARDQLTGTYEQYF.

This chain connects TRBV21-1 to TRBJ1-2. TRBV21-1 is described as a pseudogene. The CDR3 covers 15 residues. This CDR3 is CASSKEKGTHYGYTF. CDR3 sequence (DNA): TGTGCCAGCAGCAAAGAAAAGGGCACGCACTATGGCTACACCTTC.

CDR3 sequence reads: CASSYDGQSYQPQHF. The CDR3 bases are TGTGCCAGCAGTTACGACGGACAGAGCTATCAGCCCCAGCATTTT. V usage is TRBV6-5 and J usage is TRBJ1-5, with a tentative D call TRBD1 (6 bases). The V end lost 2 bases, the J end lost 5 bases, and 13 bases lay between the germline ends. Looked up from germline, CDR1 is MNHEY and CDR2 is SVGAGI. This CDR3 comprises 15 residues.

This clonotype occurred once. The CDR3 here is CASSLKGGDYEQYF. The DNA of the CDR3 is TGTGCCAGTAGCCTCAAAGGGGGCGACTACGAGCAGTACTTC. J is TRBJ2-7 and V is TRBV19; 7 bases map to TRBD1. V lost 6 bases to trimming and J lost 3 bases; unmatched junction nucleotides: 8. The CDR3 spans 14 residues. The germline V gene encodes CDR1 LNHDA and CDR2 SQIVND (reference sequence).

The rearrangement links TRBV5-1 to TRBJ1-5; D is unclear. CDR1 SGHRS and CDR2 YFSETQ come from the germline V gene. Trimming took off 0 bases at V and 5 bases at J, with 9 bases between the two ends. The CDR3 sequence is 14 residues long. DNA of the CDR3: TGCGCCAGCAGCTTGGGCCAGTTAGATCAGCCCCAGCATTTT. Encoded protein: CASSLGQLDQPQHF.

This clonotype was recorded many times. V usage is TRBV7-9 and J usage is TRBJ2-7, with TRBD1 identical over 7 bases. This CDR3 has 13 residues. Germline V CDR1 and CDR2: SEHNR, FQNEAQ (reference sequence). The ends lost 6 bases at V and 3 bases at J; junction bases unmatched: 5. CDR3: CASRTTGVYEQYF. In DNA form, the CDR3 reads TGTGCCAGCAGAACCACAGGGGTCTACGAGCAGTACTTC.

This clonotype was detected many times. This chain links TRBV5-1 with TRBJ1-6, with D uncertain. Germline V gene lookup returns CDR1 SGHRS and CDR2 YFSETQ. V was cut by 7 bases and J by 0 bases, with 8 bases left in between. This CDR3 has 14 residues. Written as DNA, the CDR3 is TGCGCCAGCCGAGAGAACTCCTATAATTCACCCCTCCACTTT. Translation gives CASRENSYNSPLHF.

CDR3 DNA: TGTGCCAGCAGTTACTCTAACAGAAACACTGAAGCTTTCTTT. Its translation is CASSYSNRNTEAFF. The chain joins TRBV6-5 to TRBJ1-1, with no clear D. The CDR3 is 14 amino acids. V lost 0 bases, J lost 2 bases, and 7 bases lay in between. Germline loops: CDR1 MNHEY, CDR2 SVGAGI.

This rearrangement joins TRBV10-3 to TRBJ2-6; 11 bases map to TRBD2. Germline CDR1 is ENHRY and CDR2 is SYGVKD. This CDR3 is 18 amino acids long. Trimming took 7 bases from V and 0 from J; bases not matched to a gene: 8. CDR3 nucleotides: TGTGCCATCATGAGCCCGGGACTAGCGGTCTCTGGGGCCAACGTCCTGACTTTC. Translating it yields CAIMSPGLAVSGANVLTF.

The chain has TRBV4-1 and TRBJ2-5; 11 nucleotides align to TRBD2. The length of the CDR3 is 15 residues. From germline, CDR1 is MGHRA and CDR2 YSYEKL. Germline trimming cut 2 bases from V and 3 bases from J; bases unmatched to any gene: 2. The CDR3 coding sequence is TGCGCCAGCAGCCAACCGACTAGCGGGGAAGAGACCCAGTACTTC. Translated: CASSQPTSGEETQYF.

This clonotype has just a few counts. V is TRBV20-1 and J is TRBJ1-1; D gene uncertain. The V end was cut by 0 bases, the J end by 3 bases, with 11 bases between. CDR3 length: 14 amino acids. The V gene's germline CDR1 is DFQATT and CDR2 SNEGSKA (reference sequence). CDR3 region: CSARDLQIHTEAFF. The CDR3 DNA is TGCAGTGCTAGAGATCTCCAGATACACACTGAAGCTTTCTTT.

V usage is TRBV20-1 and J usage is TRBJ2-1; 7 nucleotides match TRBD1. J was trimmed by 7 bases and V by 6 bases; bases with no gene match: 21. The CDR3 is 17 residues long. Germline-derived CDR1 and CDR2 are DFQATT and SNEGSKA (reference sequence). The CDR3 here is CSAAPGQTYQYRNEQFF. CDR3 DNA sequence: TGCAGTGCCGCTCCGGGACAGACGTATCAATATAGGAATGAGCAGTTCTTC.

The chain combines TRBV2 with TRBJ2-2, with 11 positions matching TRBD2. Germline values: CDR1 SNHLY, CDR2 FYNNEI. V lost 8 bases and J lost 9; bases outside the gene matches: 11. This CDR3 contains 15 residues. CDR3 in amino acids: CASSLLAGGPRELFF. DNA for the CDR3: TGTGCCAGCTCTCTGCTAGCGGGAGGCCCCAGGGAGCTGTTTTTT.

This clonotype came up a few times. This chain joins TRBV5-1 and TRBJ2-7, with TRBD1 matching 8 bases. J gave up 0 bases and V 5 bases, and 1 base lay outside the gene matches. CDR3 length: 13 residues. Germline CDR1 SGHRS, CDR2 YFSETQ. The CDR3 nucleotides are TGCGCCAGCAGGGGACAGGACTCCTACGAGCAGTACTTC. Translating gives CASRGQDSYEQYF.

The sample holds a few counts of this clonotype. This chain uses TRBV20-1 with TRBJ1-1; no clear D. The CDR3 contains 13 residues. V gave up 5 bases and J gave up 3 bases, with 13 bases separating them. The germline V gene has CDR1 DFQATT and CDR2 SNEGSKA (reference sequence). CDR3 DNA: TGCAGTGCTGGCGGGGAAAGGGACACTGAAGCTTTCTTT. It codes for CSAGGERDTEAFF.